Sequencing of this TCR beta chain was carried out in a study of early T cells in non-severe SARS-CoV-2 infection. Study context: Unsorted whole-blood RNA was sequenced in bulk, leaving chains unpaired.

A note on this clonotype: Its antigen is currently unknown.

Study outcomes and limitations: Reliance on VDJdb matching favored anti-spike CD8 responses; private and CD4 specificities were missed.

The CDR3 consists of 14 residues. Germline V lookup: CDR1 SNHLY, CDR2 FYNNEI. Trimming left V 5 bases short and J 1 base short, with 11 bases between. TCRdb analysed the 5' RACE reads with MiXCR anew, one entry per CDR3 protein. The table records about 99,000 distinct CDR3 sequences, 15% to 20% of them present only once. V gene TRBV2 combines with J gene TRBJ1-1; no clear D gene. The TCR sequence derives from an adult who was a healthcare worker with PCR-confirmed SARS-CoV-2 infection or an uninfected control (not recorded which). Sequencing was done on a sample of whole blood. In DNA, the CDR3 is TGTGCCAGCAGTTTTTGGGGAGAGAACACTGAAGCTTTCTTT. It codes for CASSFWGENTEAFF.